A selection of T cell receptor beta chains follows, all from one sample in a study of CD8+ T cells in alopecia areata. TCRdb's table, derived via immunoSEQ multiplex PCR, lists solely in-frame clones and lacks some. The data contain around 150,000 clones, about two thirds of them singletons. The sequenced material came from CD8+ T cells sorted from blood. The receptor set was obtained from a human donor in good health. CDR3s include the opening cysteine and the closing phenylalanine or tryptophan. The order of the fields is V gene, clone size, D gene, J gene, CDR3 protein, CDR3 DNA. D genes are given only for firm matches. Only part of the rows carry a size: once, few, many, or a class if the clone is expanded.

TRBV29-1	NA	TRBD2	TRBJ2-1	CSVVSPSGRNEQFF	TGCAGCGTTGTTAGTCCTAGCGGGAGAAATGAGCAGTTCTTC
TRBV4-1	NA	NA	TRBJ1-1	CASSHKTANTEAFF	TGCGCCAGCAGCCACAAAACAGCAAACACTGAAGCTTTCTTT
TRBV7-9	NA	NA	TRBJ2-7	CASSLAERSYEQYF	TGTGCCAGCAGCTTAGCGGAACGGTCTTACGAGCAGTACTTC
TRBV7-9	few	NA	TRBJ1-5	CASSLGNQPQHF	TGTGCCAGCAGCCTAGGGAATCAGCCCCAGCATTTT
TRBV11-2	NA	TRBD2	TRBJ2-1	CASSLAWWEGQFF	TGTGCCAGCAGCTTAGCGTGGTGGGAGGGCCAGTTCTTC
TRBV15	NA	TRBD1	TRBJ2-7	CATSRTLRGRSSYEQYF	TGTGCCACCAGCAGGACCCTTAGGGGGCGAAGCTCCTACGAGCAGTACTTC
TRBV28	few	NA	TRBJ1-1	CASTKRGTNTEAFF	TGTGCCAGCACTAAAAGGGGAACGAACACTGAAGCTTTCTTT
TRBV6-1	NA	NA	TRBJ2-1	CASESGSYNEQFF	TGTGCCAGTGAATCGGGGTCCTACAATGAGCAGTTCTTC
TRBV29-1	NA	NA	TRBJ2-1	CSVEEAGNEQFF	TGCAGCGTTGAGGAGGCAGGCAATGAGCAGTTCTTC
TRBV5-1	NA	NA	TRBJ1-1	CASSPRTGNTEAFF	TGCGCCAGCAGCCCCCGGACGGGGAACACTGAAGCTTTCTTT
TRBV4-1	NA	NA	TRBJ2-3	CASSQVGPPSLDTQYF	TGCGCCAGCAGCCAAGTAGGGCCTCCTTCATTAGATACGCAGTATTTT
TRBV30	few	TRBD1	TRBJ2-5	CAWSTGTGKKTQYF	TGTGCCTGGAGTACCGGGACAGGGAAAAAGACCCAGTACTTC
TRBV29-1	NA	NA	TRBJ1-1	CSVGGGQGPNTEAFF	TGCAGCGTTGGAGGGGGGCAGGGGCCTAACACTGAAGCTTTCTTT
TRBV2	NA	NA	TRBJ2-7	CATLGKGTEQYF	TGTGCTACATTGGGTAAAGGTACCGAGCAGTACTTC
TRBV4-1	NA	NA	TRBJ1-5	CASSQGWTNQPQHF	TGCGCCAGCAGTCAGGGGTGGACGAACCAGCCCCAGCATTTT
TRBV29-1	NA	TRBD1	TRBJ2-7	CSVGGDRGHEQYF	TGCAGCGTTGGAGGGGACAGGGGACACGAGCAGTACTTC
TRBV30	NA	NA	TRBJ2-7	CAWSVPEVSYEQYF	TGTGCCTGGAGTGTACCCGAGGTTTCCTACGAGCAGTACTTC
TRBV4-1	few	TRBD1	TRBJ2-7	CASSQRTGSYEQYF	TGCGCCAGCAGCCAGAGGACAGGGTCCTACGAGCAGTACTTC
TRBV20-1	NA	NA	TRBJ2-2	CSATTTGELFF	TGCAGTGCTACAACCACCGGGGAGCTGTTTTTT
TRBV27	NA	NA	TRBJ2-3	CASKEFLSTDTQYF	TGTGCCAGCAAGGAGTTCCTTAGCACAGATACGCAGTATTTT
TRBV7-9	NA	TRBD2	TRBJ2-5	CASTEGGEQYF	TGTGCCAGCACCGAGGGAGGGGAGCAGTACTTC
TRBV29-1	NA	NA	TRBJ2-1	CSVDSRYNEQFF	TGCAGCGTTGATAGCAGGTACAATGAGCAGTTCTTC
TRBV27	few	TRBD2	TRBJ2-3	CASNPRAGPLADTQYF	TGTGCCAGCAACCCTCGAGCGGGGCCCCTGGCAGATACGCAGTATTTT
TRBV7-9	NA	NA	TRBJ2-1	CASIRGLENNEQFF	TGTGCCAGCATCCGAGGACTGGAAAACAATGAGCAGTTCTTC
TRBV7-9	few	TRBD2	TRBJ2-7	CASSETGTSSAEQYF	TGTGCCAGCAGCGAAACCGGGACTAGTTCGGCCGAGCAGTACTTC
TRBV29-1	few	NA	TRBJ2-4	CSVSRENLNIQYF	TGCAGCGTCTCCCGGGAAAACTTAAACATTCAGTACTTC
TRBV7-8	NA	NA	TRBJ2-7	CASSPSPGPRGYEQYF	TGTGCCAGCAGCCCCTCCCCGGGTCCAAGGGGCTACGAGCAGTACTTC
TRBV4-2	NA	TRBD1	TRBJ2-1	CASSQGTGRYNEQFF	TGTGCCAGCAGCCAAGGGACAGGGAGGTACAATGAGCAGTTCTTC
TRBV6-6	NA	TRBD2	TRBJ2-2	CASSYTPAGGTGELFF	TGTGCCAGCAGTTACACCCCAGCGGGAGGCACCGGGGAGCTGTTTTTT
TRBV15	NA	NA	TRBJ2-7	CATSRDHLEQYF	TGTGCCACCAGCAGGGACCACTTGGAGCAGTACTTC
TRBV13	NA	NA	TRBJ2-5	CASSLRPETQYF	TGTGCCAGCAGCTTAAGGCCGGAGACCCAGTACTTC
TRBV9	NA	TRBD2	TRBJ2-5	CASSAQTSGRVETQYF	TGTGCCAGCAGCGCCCAGACTAGCGGGAGGGTGGAGACCCAGTACTTC
TRBV4-1	NA	NA	TRBJ1-1	CASSQFVTSNTEAFF	TGCGCCAGCAGCCAGTTTGTGACAAGTAACACTGAAGCTTTCTTT
TRBV7-9	NA	NA	TRBJ2-7	CASSSLREQYF	TGTGCCAGCAGCTCACTTCGGGAACAGTACTTC
TRBV5-1	NA	TRBD1	TRBJ2-3	CASSQGDSSSTDTQYF	TGCGCCAGCAGCCAGGGGGACAGCTCTAGCACAGATACGCAGTATTTT
TRBV27	few	TRBD1	TRBJ2-5	CASGGQVWETQYF	TGTGCCAGCGGAGGACAGGTGTGGGAGACCCAGTACTTC
TRBV29-1	NA	NA	TRBJ1-1	CSVVGRQGRNTEAFF	TGCAGCGTTGTAGGTCGCCAGGGAAGGAACACTGAAGCTTTCTTT
TRBV25-1	NA	TRBD1	TRBJ1-2	CASSEGTGANYGYTF	TGTGCCAGCAGTGAGGGGACAGGAGCTAACTATGGCTACACCTTC
TRBV29-1	NA	TRBD2	TRBJ2-1	CSVEGFVAGGSNEQFF	TGCAGCGTTGAGGGATTTGTAGCGGGAGGGAGCAATGAGCAGTTCTTC
TRBV29-1	NA	NA	TRBJ1-2	CSVEDSRLIYGYTF	TGCAGCGTTGAAGATAGCAGGTTGATATATGGCTACACCTTC
TRBV4-1	few	NA	TRBJ1-1	CASSPNVDSSFFEAFF	TGCGCCAGCAGCCCTAACGTTGACAGTTCCTTCTTTGAAGCTTTCTTT
TRBV27	NA	NA	TRBJ2-7	CASSLGGDPAEQYF	TGTGCCAGCAGTTTAGGAGGGGACCCCGCCGAGCAGTACTTC
TRBV20-1	NA	NA	TRBJ2-1	CSGGNEQFF	TGCAGTGGAGGGAATGAGCAGTTCTTC
TRBV7-7	NA	TRBD1	TRBJ2-7	CASSIGQGPYYEQYF	TGTGCCAGCAGCATCGGACAGGGCCCCTACTACGAGCAGTACTTC
TRBV9	NA	NA	TRBJ2-1	CASSGRDHSYNEQFF	TGTGCCAGCAGCGGCCGGGACCACTCCTACAATGAGCAGTTCTTC
TRBV2	NA	NA	TRBJ2-7	CASSGQGHEQYF	TGTGCCAGCAGTGGGCAGGGCCACGAGCAGTACTTC
TRBV25-1	NA	NA	TRBJ1-2	CASSEWTETNSNGYTF	TGTGCCAGCAGTGAATGGACGGAGACGAATTCTAATGGCTACACCTTC
TRBV28	few	NA	TRBJ2-7	CASLGFSSYEQYF	TGTGCCAGTCTTGGCTTTTCGTCCTACGAGCAGTACTTC
TRBV5-6	few	NA	TRBJ2-1	CASSLQNEQFF	TGTGCCAGCAGCTTGCAGAATGAGCAGTTCTTC
TRBV4-1	NA	NA	TRBJ2-6	CASSQSPSGANVLTF	TGCGCCAGCAGCCAATCTCCTTCTGGGGCCAACGTCCTGACTTTC
TRBV19	NA	NA	TRBJ1-1	CASTWDTTGEIDTEAFF	TGTGCCAGTACATGGGACACTACTGGGGAAATTGACACTGAAGCTTTCTTT
TRBV9	NA	TRBD1	TRBJ2-7	CASSATGNEQYF	TGTGCCAGCAGCGCGACAGGGAACGAGCAGTACTTC